One sample yielded the 14 T cell receptor beta chains listed below, sequenced in a study of OX40 agonist ivuxolimab in advanced cancers. Library method: the immunoSEQ multiplex PCR assay. TCRdb provides this immuneACCESS table in a form limited to in-frame rearrangements. Some clones are lacking; in checked studies, under half of them reflect an unresolved V gene, and why the rest are absent is not known. The sample table lists more than 45,000 clones, approximately 81% of them with a count of one. 9.9% of the sample is in the top ten clones. Sequenced here: CD4+ or CD8+ T cells sorted from blood, sampled in a trial of the OX40 agonist ivuxolimab. Receptors were obtained from an adult with an advanced solid tumor such as melanoma, head and neck, liver or kidney cancer.

This chain uses TRBV7-3 with TRBJ2-5; 8 nucleotides agree with TRBD1. Trimming took 3 bases from V and 5 from J; bases not matched to a gene: 2. CDR1 and CDR2 (germline): SGHTA, FQGTGA. The CDR3 is 13 amino acids. The CDR3 spells CASSLTGVETQYF. DNA of the CDR3: TGTGCCAGCAGCTTGACAGGGGTGGAGACCCAGTACTTC.

The CDR3 here is CASSLAPLPPGGANEQYF. In DNA form, the CDR3 reads TGCGCCAGCAGCTTGGCCCCACTTCCCCCAGGGGGCGCGAACGAGCAGTACTTC. The chain combines TRBV5-1 with TRBJ2-7; TRBD1 matches at 8 bases. This CDR3 comprises 18 residues. V gave up 0 bases and J gave up 5 bases; unmatched junction bases: 16. Germline CDR1 is SGHRS and CDR2 is YFSETQ.

This sequence joins TRBV14 and TRBJ2-1; no definite D call. From germline, CDR1 is SGHDN and CDR2 FVKESK. With 3 bases removed from V and 5 bases from J, the gap between germline ends came to 17 bases. The CDR3 consists of 16 residues. The CDR3 DNA reads as TGTGCCAGCAGCCACTCCATGGGAACACTCGACAATGAGCAGTTCTTC. Encoded protein: CASSHSMGTLDNEQFF.

The V gene is TRBV7-9, the J gene TRBJ2-3; TRBD2 aligns across 7 bases. Germline V gene lookup returns CDR1 SEHNR and CDR2 FQNEAQ (reference sequence). Trimming took 1 base from V and 5 from J; bases not matched to a gene: 0. This CDR3 region has 13 residues. CDR3 in amino acids: CASSLGEGDTQYF. CDR3 nucleotides: TGTGCCAGCAGCTTAGGGGAGGGAGATACGCAGTATTTT. Full variable domain (outside the CDR3, taken from reference TRBV7-9 and TRBJ2-3): DTGVSQNPRHKITKRGQNVTFRCDPISEHNRLYWYRQTLGQGPEFLTYFQNEAQLEKSRLLSDRFSAERPKGSFSTLEIQRTEQGDSAMYLCASSLGEGDTQYFGPGTRLTVL.

The CDR3 region has the DNA TGTGCCAGCAGTCCTCGACAGATGAACACTGAAGCTTTCTTT. This encodes CASSPRQMNTEAFF. The chain couples TRBV27 to TRBJ1-1, with D possibly TRBD1 on 5 matching bases. V was trimmed by 5 bases and J by 0 bases, leaving 10 bases between them. Germline-derived CDR1 and CDR2 are MNHEY and SMNVEV (reference sequence). The CDR3 sequence is 14 residues long.

The chain has TRBV14 and TRBJ2-1, with 8 bases identical to TRBD2. The germline gives CDR1 SGHDN, CDR2 FVKESK. Germline trimming cut 2 bases from V and 5 bases from J; bases unmatched to any gene: 8. CDR3 length: 16 residues. CDR3 DNA: TGTGCCAGCAGCCAACGGGGAGCGGGAGTCCACAATGAGCAGTTCTTC. Amino acids: CASSQRGAGVHNEQFF.

The V gene is TRBV2, the J gene TRBJ2-4, with 7 bases identical to TRBD1. There are 14 residues in the CDR3. Germline V gene sequence: CDR1 SNHLY, CDR2 FYNNEI. Trimming cost V 7 bases and J 6 bases; bases outside gene matches: 9. CDR3 residues: CASMEQGPLNIQYF. Written as DNA, the CDR3 is TGTGCCAGCATGGAACAGGGGCCTCTAAACATTCAGTACTTC.

This clone was found once. J is TRBJ2-7 and V is TRBV5-4; D is uncertain. The CDR3 is made up of 14 amino acids. V was pared by 0 bases and J by 3 bases, with 10 bases between. Germline V gene sequence: CDR1 SGHNT, CDR2 YYREEE (reference sequence). The CDR3 DNA follows: TGTGCCAGCAGCTTGGGGGTGGGATTCTACGAGCAGTACTTC. It is translated as CASSLGVGFYEQYF.

This chain connects TRBV9 to TRBJ2-1; 9 nucleotides agree with TRBD2. CDR3 size: 15 residues. The J segment lost 5 bases and the V segment lost 4 bases, leaving 7 bases of the junction unmatched. Germline lookup yields CDR1 SGDLS and CDR2 YYNGEE. The CDR3 DNA is TGTGCCAGCAGCCCCCGACTAGCGGAAAACAATGAGCAGTTCTTC. Encoded protein: CASSPRLAENNEQFF.

This clone was seen a few times. CDR3 residues: CASSRTGNQPQHF. In DNA, the CDR3 is TGTGCCAGCAGCAGGACAGGGAATCAGCCCCAGCATTTT. The chain couples TRBV2 to TRBJ1-5; 8 nucleotides align to TRBD1. This CDR3 comprises 13 residues. V shed 6 bases, J shed 4 bases, and the junction held 2 bases outside the gene matches. In germline, CDR1 is SNHLY, CDR2 FYNNEI.

The gene calls are TRBV5-1 and TRBJ2-1, with D possibly being TRBD2 (5 bases). CDR3 size: 14 residues. V was cut by 3 bases and J by 7 bases, with 14 bases left in between. The germline V gene has CDR1 SGHRS and CDR2 YFSETQ. In DNA form, the CDR3 reads TGCGCCAGCAGCTCAAAACTATCGGGAAATGAGCAGTTCTTC. It codes for CASSSKLSGNEQFF. The full variable domain, with the rest looked up from reference TRBV5-1 and TRBJ2-1, is KAGVTQTPRYLIKTRGQQVTLSCSPISGHRSVSWYQQTPGQGLQFLFEYFSETQRNKGNFPGRFSGRQFSNSRSEMNVSTLELGDSALYLCASSSKLSGNEQFFGPGTRLTVL.

This clone was recorded once. V usage is TRBV28 and J usage is TRBJ1-1; 9 bases are shared with TRBD1. The CDR3 sequence is 13 residues long. Germline loops: CDR1 MDHEN, CDR2 SYDVKM. With V trimmed by 7 bases and J by 7 bases, 7 bases remained unmatched. CDR3: CASTVTGGSEAFF. The CDR3 DNA follows: TGTGCCAGCACCGTTACAGGGGGCAGTGAAGCTTTCTTT.

The table lists this clone with a count of one. The chain links TRBV10-3 to TRBJ2-7; tentatively, D is TRBD2 (7 bases). Looked up from germline, CDR1 is ENHRY and CDR2 is SYGVKD. The CDR3 consists of 14 residues. The V end was cut by 0 bases, the J end by 5 bases, with 11 bases between. The CDR3 nucleotides are TGTGCCATCAGTGAGTCGGCGGGGGCCGACGAGCAGTACTTC. As protein: CAISESAGADEQYF.

The chain is built from TRBV11-2 and TRBJ2-7; the D gene is possibly TRBD1 (5 bases). CDR1 and CDR2 from the germline V gene are SGHAT and FQNNGV. The CDR3 is 15 amino acids. Trimming stripped 5 bases from V and 0 bases from J, with 14 bases between. This CDR3 is CASSILKGFSYEQYF. The CDR3 nucleotides are TGTGCCAGCAGCATCTTAAAGGGGTTCTCCTACGAGCAGTACTTC.